The 29 T cell receptor beta chains reported below all come from one sample, sequenced in a study of shared clonotypes between healthy human individuals. This table comes from immunoSEQ multiplex PCR, and its TCRdb copy is limited to in-frame clones, with some not included. The sample has 2 million to 2.5 million clones; 95% are singletons. The specimen sequenced was naive CD4+ T cells sorted from blood. Subset here: CD45RA+ positively selected. The receptors were sampled from a man aged 18 to 30 in good health.

J is TRBJ2-3 and V is TRBV9; D is unresolved. Germline CDR1 is SGDLS and CDR2 is YYNGEE. This CDR3 comprises 14 residues. V lost 0 bases to trimming and J lost 4 bases, with 9 bases between them. The CDR3 DNA sequence: TGTGCCAGCAGCGTAGCCGTTAGTGCAGATACGCAGTATTTT. It is translated as CASSVAVSADTQYF.

The chain combines TRBV9 with TRBJ2-5, with 8 bases that match TRBD1. Germline V gives CDR1 SGDLS, CDR2 YYNGEE. V lost 0 bases to trimming and J lost 5 bases; unmatched junction nucleotides: 9. The CDR3 has 16 residues. The CDR3 DNA sequence: TGTGCCAGCAGCGTAGCGCCAGGGGGCGATTGGGAGACCCAGTACTTC. As protein: CASSVAPGGDWETQYF.

The chain has TRBV6-5 and TRBJ2-7, with a tentative D call TRBD1 (6 bases). Trimming shortened V by 5 bases and J by 2 bases, and 10 bases separated the two germline ends. This CDR3 region has 13 residues. Germline V gene data show CDR1 as MNHEY and CDR2 as SVGAGI. This chain's CDR3 is CASSPGHPYEQYF. CDR3 sequence (DNA): TGTGCCAGCAGTCCGGGACACCCCTACGAGCAGTACTTC.

The chain recombines TRBV18 with TRBJ1-1; 7 nucleotides line up with TRBD1. CDR3 length: 15 amino acids. V lost 6 bases, J lost 1 base, and 8 bases stayed unmatched. From germline, CDR1 is KGHSH and CDR2 LQKENI. The CDR3 loop is CASSEKQGSNTEAFF. CDR3 sequence (DNA): TGTGCCAGCTCGGAAAAACAGGGGTCGAACACTGAAGCTTTCTTT.

The CDR3 region is CASTEPGGRNGGYTF. DNA of the CDR3: TGTGCCAGCACCGAACCCGGGGGGCGAAATGGCGGCTACACCTTC. The chain couples TRBV6-6 to TRBJ1-2, with D perhaps TRBD1 (6 bases). Germline CDR1 MNHNY, CDR2 SVGAGI (reference sequence). Trimming cost V 7 bases and J 8 bases, with 23 bases left between them. This CDR3 comprises 15 residues.

The chain links TRBV19 to TRBJ1-2, with D maybe TRBD1 (5 bases). CDR1 LNHDA and CDR2 SQIVND come from the germline V gene (reference sequence). CDR3 length equals 13 residues. V shed 7 bases and J shed 2 bases, with 11 bases lying between them. CDR3 amino acids: CASTSWGNYGYTF. In nucleotides, the CDR3 is TGTGCCAGTACCTCTTGGGGGAACTATGGCTACACCTTC.

V gene TRBV27 combines with J gene TRBJ2-3, with 13 bases matching TRBD2. CDR3 length: 20 residues. From germline, CDR1 is MNHEY and CDR2 SMNVEV (reference sequence). V gave up 7 bases and J gave up 2 bases; unmatched junction bases: 18. This CDR3 is CASTSRAGLAGKISTDTQYF. CDR3 DNA: TGTGCCAGCACTTCTCGGGCGGGACTAGCGGGGAAAATTTCCACAGATACGCAGTATTTT.

The rearrangement links TRBV19 to TRBJ1-5; D is possibly TRBD1 (6 bases). The CDR3 is made up of 14 amino acids. V gave up 8 bases and J gave up 3 bases, with 14 bases separating them. Per the germline V gene, CDR1 is LNHDA and CDR2 is SQIVND (reference sequence). CDR3 bases: TGTGCCAGTTCCCGGACAGACTACAATCAGCCCCAGCATTTT. This gives the protein CASSRTDYNQPQHF.

As DNA, the CDR3 is TGCGCCAGCAGCCAAGATAGGACACCCTCCGATACGCAGTATTTT. It encodes CASSQDRTPSDTQYF. V and J are TRBV4-1 and TRBJ2-3, with D tentatively TRBD1 (5 bases). V gave up 0 bases and J gave up 6 bases, with 13 bases separating them. CDR3 length: 15 residues. CDR1 is MGHRA, CDR2 YSYEKL, per germline.

Details on this clone: The sample contains more than one DNA sequence encoding this CDR3. The CDR3 is CASKGNTGELFF. CDR3 DNA: TGTGCCAGCAAGGGGAACACCGGGGAGCTGTTTTTT. This chain links TRBV6-5 with TRBJ2-2, with no clear D. The CDR3 is made up of 12 amino acids. Germline V CDR1 and CDR2: MNHEY, SVGAGI. V lost 7 bases, J lost 1 base, and 4 bases lay in between.

V is TRBV6-5 and J is TRBJ1-6, with 7 bases identical to TRBD1. The V gene end was trimmed by 6 bases and the J gene end by 5 bases; junction bases not matched to a gene: 4. The CDR3 length is 14 residues. Germline V gene sequence: CDR1 MNHEY, CDR2 SVGAGI. The CDR3 DNA sequence: TGTGCCAGCAGGCCGGGGACAGATAATTCACCCCTCCACTTT. Protein sequence: CASRPGTDNSPLHF.

This chain joins TRBV5-1 and TRBJ2-6, with D unclear. The CDR3 has 18 residues. Trimming removed 0 bases from V and 1 base from J, with 14 bases in between. Looked up from germline, CDR1 is SGHRS and CDR2 is YFSETQ. The chain's CDR3 is CASSLGGSGESGANVLTF. CDR3 bases: TGCGCCAGCAGCTTGGGTGGGTCCGGAGAATCTGGGGCCAACGTCCTGACTTTC.

This clone was recorded a few times. This specimen includes other DNA sequences encoding the same CDR3. The chain combines TRBV6-5 with TRBJ2-7, with 9 bases aligning to TRBD1. V shed 6 bases and J 3 bases; nucleotides not matched to a gene: 3. This CDR3 region has 13 residues. The V gene's germline CDR1 is MNHEY and CDR2 SVGAGI. The CDR3: CASRGTGNYEQYF. CDR3 coding DNA: TGTGCCAGCAGAGGGACAGGGAACTACGAGCAGTACTTC.

The V call is TRBV11-3, the J call TRBJ1-2, with a weak D call TRBD1 (6 bases). V was pared by 4 bases and J by 6 bases, with 15 bases between. CDR3 length: 14 residues. Per germline, CDR1 SGHNT and CDR2 YENEEA. The CDR3 DNA reads as TGTGCCAGCAGCTCCCAAGGGGGAGAAGATGGCTACACCTTC. It codes for CASSSQGGEDGYTF.

Turning to this clone: This sequence may be a read error, since a much larger clone differs from it by one base. The chain links TRBV7-9 to TRBJ2-5; a possible D gene is TRBD1 (5 bases). Trimming removed 5 bases from V and 5 bases from J, with 12 bases in between. CDR3 size: 13 residues. Germline V gives CDR1 SEHNR, CDR2 FQNEAQ (reference sequence). The CDR3 DNA is TGTGCCAGCAGCCGGGCAGGGTTGGAGACCCAGTACTTC. Protein: CASSRAGLETQYF.

For this clone: This sample also contains other DNA sequences that code for the same CDR3. The rearrangement links TRBV6-6 to TRBJ2-3; D is unresolved. Trimming pared 4 bases from V and 0 bases from J, leaving 2 bases between. Germline loops: CDR1 MNHNY, CDR2 SVGAGI (reference sequence). The CDR3 extends over 12 amino acids. Here the CDR3 DNA reads TGTGCCAGCAGTTTAAGCACAGATACGCAGTATTTT. It specifies CASSLSTDTQYF.

The chain joins TRBV10-3 to TRBJ2-6; D unclear. The CDR3 totals 17 residues. Germline values: CDR1 ENHRY, CDR2 SYGVKD. Trimming left V 2 bases short and J 2 bases short, with 13 bases between. CDR3 nucleotide sequence: TGTGCCATCAGTGAGATGGGTGTCTCTCCTGGGGCCAACGTCCTGACTTTC. This sequence encodes CAISEMGVSPGANVLTF.

The V and J genes are TRBV12-5 and TRBJ2-1; the D gene is possibly TRBD2 (6 bases). Trimming stripped 1 base from V and 3 bases from J, with 16 bases between. The length of the CDR3 is 17 residues. Germline assignment: CDR1 LGHNT and CDR2 FRNRAP. CDR3 in DNA: TGTGCTAGTGGTTTGGCACTGACTAGTCTGGACTACAATGAGCAGTTCTTC. It specifies CASGLALTSLDYNEQFF.

The CDR3 DNA sequence: TGTGCCAGTAGTATGGAAGACTATGGCTACACCTTC. Amino acid sequence: CASSMEDYGYTF. This rearrangement joins TRBV19 to TRBJ1-2; no clear D gene. Trimming took 3 bases from V and 3 from J, leaving 5 bases between them. This CDR3 has 12 amino acids. Germline-derived CDR1 and CDR2 are LNHDA and SQIVND (reference sequence).

The chain links TRBV1 to TRBJ1-2; the DNA was not used to check the table's D call, TRBD1. TRBV1 is annotated as a pseudogene. The CDR3 loop spans 18 amino acids. In DNA form, the CDR3 reads TGCACCAGCAGCCATAAACCTATTCGATCGGGACAACTGGATGGCTACACCTTC. Translated: CTSSHKPIRSGQLDGYTF.

This chain uses TRBV7-9 with TRBJ2-2; unclear D gene. V was trimmed by 5 bases and J by 6 bases, leaving 19 bases between them. Germline-derived CDR1 and CDR2 are SEHNR and FQNEAQ (reference sequence). The CDR3 extends over 16 amino acids. CDR3 loop: CASSLLSGLGPGELFF. The CDR3 DNA reads as TGTGCCAGCAGCCTCCTTTCGGGCCTTGGACCCGGGGAGCTGTTTTTT. Based on the CDR3 plus reference TRBV7-9 and TRBJ2-2, the full variable domain is DTGVSQNPRHKITKRGQNVTFRCDPISEHNRLYWYRQTLGQGPEFLTYFQNEAQLEKSRLLSDRFSAERPKGSFSTLEIQRTEQGDSAMYLCASSLLSGLGPGELFFGEGSRLTVL.

The gene calls are TRBV6-4 and TRBJ2-1; D remains ambiguous. This CDR3 has 12 residues. V was clipped by 6 bases and J by 5 bases, with 8 bases between them. Looked up from germline, CDR1 is MRHNA and CDR2 is SNTAGT. CDR3 DNA: TGTGCCAGCAGCGCGGAGAACAATGAGCAGTTCTTC. Translation gives CASSAENNEQFF.

The V and J genes are TRBV30 and TRBJ2-2, with 7 bases matching TRBD1. V lost 4 bases to trimming and J lost 7 bases; unmatched junction nucleotides: 6. The germline CDR1 and CDR2 sequences are GTSNPN and SVGIG (reference sequence). This CDR3 spans 13 amino acids. The CDR3 region is CAWKKDRLGELFF. The CDR3 bases are TGTGCCTGGAAGAAGGACAGGCTCGGGGAGCTGTTTTTT.

The CDR3 nucleotides read TGTGCCAGCAGCGAGGGGACAGGGGGCCCCTATGGCTACACCTTC. This encodes CASSEGTGGPYGYTF. The chain links TRBV9 to TRBJ1-2; the match to TRBD1 covers 12 bases. CDR1 and CDR2 from the germline V gene are SGDLS and YYNGEE. V was pared by 3 bases and J by 4 bases, with 4 bases of the junction left unmatched. The CDR3 runs 15 residues.

This chain connects TRBV19 to TRBJ2-1, with D possibly TRBD2 on 6 matching bases. V shed 0 bases and J shed 6 bases, with 18 bases lying between them. CDR1 LNHDA and CDR2 SQIVND come from the germline V gene (reference sequence). The CDR3 is 17 residues long. Written as DNA, the CDR3 is TGTGCCAGTAGTATAGAAGTTGGTTCGGGGGTGATCAATGAGCAGTTCTTC. Residues: CASSIEVGSGVINEQFF.

This sequence joins TRBV25-1 and TRBJ1-5; D is unresolved. The CDR3 has 16 residues. Germline V gene lookup returns CDR1 MGHDK and CDR2 SYGVNS. The V end lost 2 bases, the J end lost 0 bases, and 11 bases lay between the germline ends. CDR3 amino acids: CASSERTWYSNQPQHF. CDR3 sequence (DNA): TGTGCCAGCAGTGAAAGGACCTGGTATAGCAATCAGCCCCAGCATTTT.

This chain connects TRBV13 to TRBJ2-5; 9 bases are a match to TRBD2. J lost 0 bases, V lost 3 bases, and 5 bases had no gene match. There are 16 residues in the CDR3. Germline V gives CDR1 PRHDT, CDR2 FYEKMQ (reference sequence). The CDR3 region has the DNA TGTGCCAGCAGCTTGCGGCTAGCGGGGTACCAAGAGACCCAGTACTTC. This sequence encodes CASSLRLAGYQETQYF.

V usage is TRBV10-1 and J usage is TRBJ2-2; D is perhaps TRBD2 (6 bases). Per the germline V gene, CDR1 is WNHNN and CDR2 is SYGVQD (reference sequence). Trimming pared 8 bases from V and 4 bases from J, leaving 14 bases between. The CDR3 is 14 residues long. Here the CDR3 reads CASSAVGGTGELFF. In DNA form, the CDR3 reads TGCGCCAGCTCCGCCGTGGGGGGCACCGGGGAGCTGTTTTTT.

The chain carries TRBV7-2 and TRBJ2-7; D is possibly TRBD1 or TRBD2 (7 bases each). CDR3 length equals 22 residues. Germline CDR1 is SGHTA and CDR2 is FQGNSA. V was shortened by 0 bases and J by 3 bases, with 33 bases between the two germline ends. As DNA, the CDR3 is TGTGCCAGCAGCTTAGCATATCAGGGGGGCGGCGGGAGTGGTAAGAACGACTACGAGCAGTACTTC. This gives the protein CASSLAYQGGGGSGKNDYEQYF.